Below, one T cell receptor (beta chain) is given with its context. Its cognate antigen is unknown. Clones were sequenced by immunoSEQ multiplex PCR, and TCRdb holds only the in-frame ones, with some missing. Of roughly 150,000 clones in the sample, 80% to 90% were seen once. The data belong to a study of T cell responses to AZD1222 COVID-19 vaccine. Study-wide points: Most donors were white British, females outnumbered males, and clonal diversity was possibly underestimated. Repertoires were obtained solely post-peak T cell response. CD4 TCRs linked to vaccination spanned spike, dominating at 160-218 and 743-854.

After removal of 1 base from V and 9 bases from J, the junction contained 7 bases not matched to a gene. This CDR3 is 14 amino acids long. Germline V lookup: CDR1 LNHDA, CDR2 SQIVND (reference sequence). Material: peripheral blood, obtained after recovery from COVID-19. The TCR originated in an adult who had recovered from COVID-19. This rearrangement joins TRBV19 to TRBJ1-1; 8 nucleotides align to TRBD1. The CDR3 DNA reads TGTGCCAGTAGTATAGCCGGACAGGGAGTGAAAGCTTTCTTT. It encodes CASSIAGQGVKAFF.